This T cell receptor (beta chain) was captured in a study of T cell repertoires in cytomegalovirus infection. Findings and caveats of the study: HLA-C-restricted CMV-specific TCR beta clonotypes prevailed in the ex vivo response.

MiXCR, applied by TCRdb to the reads, yields one record per CDR3 protein. The top ten hold over 13% of the sample, which has about 900,000 distinct CDR3 sequences, around 30% seen once. This clonotype was seen many times. Its target is not known. Between the trimmed V and J ends, which lost 6 bases and 2 bases, there was a span of 13 bases. Germline values: CDR1 SGHVS, CDR2 FNYEAQ. This CDR3 is 15 amino acids long. The rearrangement uses TRBV7-6 and TRBJ2-2; no definite D call. The sequencing here drew on cultured CD8+ T cells from PBMCs, taken from culture after CMV antigen stimulation. This clonotype originated in a human donor in good health (CMV status not recorded). Some clones in this sample may be carry-over from other donors' samples. The CDR3 loop is CASSFRGDNTGELFF. The CDR3 DNA reads TGTGCCAGCAGTTTTAGAGGAGACAACACCGGGGAGCTGTTTTTT.